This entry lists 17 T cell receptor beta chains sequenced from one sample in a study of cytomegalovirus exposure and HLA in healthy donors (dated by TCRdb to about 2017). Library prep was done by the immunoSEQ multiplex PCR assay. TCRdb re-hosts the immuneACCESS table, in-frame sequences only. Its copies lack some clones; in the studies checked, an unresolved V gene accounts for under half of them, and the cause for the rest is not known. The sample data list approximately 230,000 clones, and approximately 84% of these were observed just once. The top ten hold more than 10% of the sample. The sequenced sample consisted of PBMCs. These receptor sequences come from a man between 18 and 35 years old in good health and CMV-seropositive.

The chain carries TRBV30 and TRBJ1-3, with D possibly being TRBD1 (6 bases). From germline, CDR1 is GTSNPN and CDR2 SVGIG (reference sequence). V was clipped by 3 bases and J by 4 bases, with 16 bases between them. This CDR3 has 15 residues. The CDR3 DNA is TGTGCCTGGAGCATCACGGGGGGCTCGGGAAACACCATATATTTT. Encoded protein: CAWSITGGSGNTIYF.

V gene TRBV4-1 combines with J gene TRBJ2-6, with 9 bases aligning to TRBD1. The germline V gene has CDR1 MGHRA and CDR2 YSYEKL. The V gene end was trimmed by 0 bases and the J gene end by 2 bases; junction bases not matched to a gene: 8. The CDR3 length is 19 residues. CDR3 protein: CASSQDPGQGYAGANVLTF. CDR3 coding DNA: TGCGCCAGCAGCCAAGATCCGGGACAGGGTTACGCTGGGGCCAACGTCCTGACTTTC.

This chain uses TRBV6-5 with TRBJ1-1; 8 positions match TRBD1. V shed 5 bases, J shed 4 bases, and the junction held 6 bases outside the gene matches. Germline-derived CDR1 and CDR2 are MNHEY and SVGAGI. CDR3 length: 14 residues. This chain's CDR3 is CASSGDRLSTEAFF. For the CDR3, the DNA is TGTGCCAGCAGTGGGGACAGGCTGAGCACTGAAGCTTTCTTT.

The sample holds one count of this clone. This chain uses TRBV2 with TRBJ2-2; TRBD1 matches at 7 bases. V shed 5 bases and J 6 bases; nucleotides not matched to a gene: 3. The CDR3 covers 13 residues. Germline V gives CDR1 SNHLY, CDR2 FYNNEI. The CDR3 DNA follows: TGTGCCAGCAGTACCACAGGGGCCGGGGAGCTGTTTTTT. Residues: CASSTTGAGELFF.

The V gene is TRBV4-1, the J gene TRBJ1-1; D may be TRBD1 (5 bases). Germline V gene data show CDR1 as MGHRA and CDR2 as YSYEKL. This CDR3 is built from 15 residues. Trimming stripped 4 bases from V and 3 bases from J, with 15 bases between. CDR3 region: CASSRKQASDTEAFF. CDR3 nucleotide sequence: TGCGCCAGCAGCCGCAAACAGGCGTCGGACACTGAAGCTTTCTTT.

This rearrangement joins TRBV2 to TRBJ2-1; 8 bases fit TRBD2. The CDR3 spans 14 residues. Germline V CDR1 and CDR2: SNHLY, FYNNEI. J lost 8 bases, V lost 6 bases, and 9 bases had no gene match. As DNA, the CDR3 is TGTGCCAGCAGGTTAGCGGGGAGTCTCCATGAGCAGTTCTTC. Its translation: CASRLAGSLHEQFF.

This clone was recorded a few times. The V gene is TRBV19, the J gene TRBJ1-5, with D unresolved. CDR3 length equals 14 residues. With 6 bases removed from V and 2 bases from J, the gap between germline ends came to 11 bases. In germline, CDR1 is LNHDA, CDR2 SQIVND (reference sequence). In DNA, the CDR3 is TGTGCCAGTAGACAGCTTATTCGCAATCAGCCCCAGCATTTT. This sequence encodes CASRQLIRNQPQHF.

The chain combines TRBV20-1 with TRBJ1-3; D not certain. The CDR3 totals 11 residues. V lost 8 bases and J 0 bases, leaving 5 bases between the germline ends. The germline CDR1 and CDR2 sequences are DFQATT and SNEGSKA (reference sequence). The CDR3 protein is CSPYSGNTIYF. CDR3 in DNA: TGCAGTCCGTACTCTGGAAACACCATATATTTT.

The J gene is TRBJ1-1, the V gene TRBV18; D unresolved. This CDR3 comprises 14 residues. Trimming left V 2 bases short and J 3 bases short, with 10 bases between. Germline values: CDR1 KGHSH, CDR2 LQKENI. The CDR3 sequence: CASSPGRGDTEAFF. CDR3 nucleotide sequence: TGTGCCAGCTCACCAGGGAGAGGCGACACTGAAGCTTTCTTT.

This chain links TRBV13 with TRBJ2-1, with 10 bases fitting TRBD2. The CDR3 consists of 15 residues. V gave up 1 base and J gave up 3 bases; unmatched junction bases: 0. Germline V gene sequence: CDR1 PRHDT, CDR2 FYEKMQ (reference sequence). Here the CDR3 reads CASSLASGGYNEQFF. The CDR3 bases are TGTGCCAGCAGCTTAGCTAGCGGGGGCTACAATGAGCAGTTCTTC. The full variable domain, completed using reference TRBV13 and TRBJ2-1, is AAGVIQSPRHLIKEKRETATLKCYPIPRHDTVYWYQQGPGQDPQFLISFYEKMQSDKGSIPDRFSAQQFSDYHSELNMSSLELGDSALYFCASSLASGGYNEQFFGPGTRLTVL.

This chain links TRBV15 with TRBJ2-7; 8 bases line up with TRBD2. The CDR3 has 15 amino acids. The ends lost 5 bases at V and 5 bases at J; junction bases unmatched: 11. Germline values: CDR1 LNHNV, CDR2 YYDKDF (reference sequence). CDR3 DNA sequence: TGTGCCACCAGCCGGACCAGCGGGAGAGGTGACGAGCAGTACTTC. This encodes CATSRTSGRGDEQYF.

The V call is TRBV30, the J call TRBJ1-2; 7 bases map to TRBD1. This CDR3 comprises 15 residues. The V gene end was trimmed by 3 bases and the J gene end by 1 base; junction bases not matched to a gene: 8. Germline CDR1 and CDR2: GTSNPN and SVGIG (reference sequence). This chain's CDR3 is CAWRTGQNYNYGYTF. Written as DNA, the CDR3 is TGTGCCTGGAGGACGGGACAGAACTATAACTATGGCTACACCTTC. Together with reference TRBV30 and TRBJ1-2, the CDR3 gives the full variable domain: SQTIHQWPATLVQPVGSPLSLECTVEGTSNPNLYWYRQAAGRGLQLLFYSVGIGQISSEVPQNLSASRPQDRQFILSSKKLLLSDSGFYLCAWRTGQNYNYGYTFGSGTRLTVV.

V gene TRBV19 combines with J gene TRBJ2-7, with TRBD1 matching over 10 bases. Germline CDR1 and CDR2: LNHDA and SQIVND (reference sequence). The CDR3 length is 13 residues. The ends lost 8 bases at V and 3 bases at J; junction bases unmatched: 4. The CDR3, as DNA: TGTGCCAGTCGACAGGGGGCAGGCTACGAGCAGTACTTC. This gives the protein CASRQGAGYEQYF. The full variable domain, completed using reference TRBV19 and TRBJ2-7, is DGGITQSPKYLFRKEGQNVTLSCEQNLNHDAMYWYRQDPGQGLRLIYYSQIVNDFQKGDIAEGYSVSREKKESFPLTVTSAQKNPTAFYLCASRQGAGYEQYFGPGTRLTVT.

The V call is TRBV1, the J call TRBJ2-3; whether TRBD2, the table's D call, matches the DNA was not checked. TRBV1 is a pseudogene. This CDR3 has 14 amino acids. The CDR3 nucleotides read TGCACCAGCAGCCAACTAGCAAGCACAGATACGCAGTATTTT. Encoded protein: CTSSQLASTDTQYF.

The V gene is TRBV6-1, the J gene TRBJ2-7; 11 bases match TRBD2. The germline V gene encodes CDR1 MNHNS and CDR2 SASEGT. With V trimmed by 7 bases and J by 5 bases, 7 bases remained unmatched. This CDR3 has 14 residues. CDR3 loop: CASIFLAGGHEQYF. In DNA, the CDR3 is TGTGCCAGCATATTCCTAGCGGGAGGCCACGAGCAGTACTTC.

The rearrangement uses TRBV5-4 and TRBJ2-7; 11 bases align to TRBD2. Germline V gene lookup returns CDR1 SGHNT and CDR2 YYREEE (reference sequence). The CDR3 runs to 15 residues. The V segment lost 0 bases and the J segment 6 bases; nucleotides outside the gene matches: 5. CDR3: CASSLELLAGAEQYF. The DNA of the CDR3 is TGTGCCAGCAGCTTGGAGTTACTAGCGGGAGCCGAGCAGTACTTC.

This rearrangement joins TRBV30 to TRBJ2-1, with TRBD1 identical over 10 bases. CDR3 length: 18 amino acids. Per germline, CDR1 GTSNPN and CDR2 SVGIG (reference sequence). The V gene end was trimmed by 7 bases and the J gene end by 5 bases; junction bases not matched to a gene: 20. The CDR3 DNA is TGTGCCTCCTATCACGGGACAGGGGTCGGGAGACTCGACAATGAGCAGTTCTTC. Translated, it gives CASYHGTGVGRLDNEQFF.